The rows below give T cell receptor beta chains drawn from one sample of a study of blood T cells in healthy people across ages. TCRdb passed the 5' RACE reads through MiXCR, listing each CDR3 protein once. The sample yields about 760,000 distinct CDR3 sequences, more than 20% seen once. The data also belong to a second study, concerning T cells of mothers and their children.

The sample was blood. These TCRs come from a boy between 5 and 17 years old in good health. Each CDR3 is given with its conserved first and last residue. D genes are given only for firm matches. Expanded clones get a size class; other rows say once, few or many, or leave the size out.

v_gene,abundance,j_gene,d_gene,CDR3aa,CDR3nt
TRBV15,NA,TRBJ2-1,NA,CATSRQTAYNEQFF,TGTGCCACCAGCAGACAGACGGCCTACAATGAGCAGTTCTTC
TRBV12-3/TRBV12-4,few,TRBJ1-2,TRBD1,CASSLDQGAHGYTF,TGTGCCAGCAGTTTGGATCAGGGGGCGCATGGCTACACCTTC
TRBV6-5,NA,TRBJ2-5,TRBD2,CASTSFPGLAGETQYF,TGTGCCAGCACTTCCTTTCCCGGTTTAGCGGGGGAGACCCAGTACTTC
TRBV27,NA,TRBJ2-1,TRBD2,CASSPGTTYEQFF,TGTGCCAGCAGCCCCGGGACTACCTATGAGCAGTTCTTC
TRBV5-1,few,TRBJ2-7,NA,CASRQTTAATYSYEQYF,TGCGCCAGCAGGCAAACGACTGCAGCGACTTACTCCTACGAGCAGTACTTC
TRBV7-9,few,TRBJ2-7,NA,CASQGGVGSYEQYF,TGTGCCAGTCAAGGGGGAGTAGGTTCCTACGAGCAGTACTTC
TRBV4-3,NA,TRBJ2-7,NA,CASSHHFPGHYEQYF,TGCGCCAGCAGCCATCACTTCCCCGGACACTACGAGCAGTACTTC
TRBV19,NA,TRBJ1-4,NA,CASSIAGTNEKLFF,TGTGCCAGTAGTATCGCCGGGACTAATGAAAAACTGTTTTTT
TRBV13,few,TRBJ2-7,TRBD2,CASSPDGGGNVLSAEQYF,TGTGCCAGCAGCCCCGACGGGGGAGGGAACGTCCTGTCTGCCGAGCAGTACTTC
TRBV7-7,few,TRBJ2-7,TRBD2,CTSSLAGIQEGLVYEQYF,TGTACTAGCAGCTTAGCGGGGATCCAGGAGGGCCTGGTCTACGAGCAGTACTTC